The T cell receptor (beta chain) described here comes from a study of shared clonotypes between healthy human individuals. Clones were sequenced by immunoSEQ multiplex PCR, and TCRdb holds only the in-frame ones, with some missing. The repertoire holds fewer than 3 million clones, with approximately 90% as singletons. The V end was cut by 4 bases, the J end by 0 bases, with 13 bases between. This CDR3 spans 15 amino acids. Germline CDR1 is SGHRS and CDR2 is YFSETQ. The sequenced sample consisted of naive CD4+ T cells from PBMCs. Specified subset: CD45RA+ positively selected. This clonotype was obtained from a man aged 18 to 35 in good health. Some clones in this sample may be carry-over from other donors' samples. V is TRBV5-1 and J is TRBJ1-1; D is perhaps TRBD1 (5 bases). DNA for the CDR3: TGCGCCAGCAGCATCACAGGAGGGATGAACACTGAAGCTTTCTTT. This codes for CASSITGGMNTEAFF.